Presented here are 16 T cell receptor beta chains from one specimen sequenced in a study of CD8+ T cells in alopecia areata. After isolation, RNA underwent reverse transcription to generate cDNA as the sequencing template. The repertoire was sequenced with immunoSEQ multiplex PCR; TCRdb's copy has only in-frame clones and lacks some. This repertoire shows about 300,000 clones, roughly 64% found once; its top ten account for roughly 1.8%. The treatment: oral pan-JAK inhibitor, 5-10 mg twice daily. The input for sequencing was CD4+ T cells sorted from blood, taken at week 24, from a patient treated with tofacitinib. The receptor set was obtained from a human donor with alopecia areata.

The CDR3 spells CASSESGPDYNEQFF. For the CDR3, the DNA is TGTGCCAGCAGTGAATCTGGTCCGGACTACAATGAGCAGTTCTTC. This sequence joins TRBV6-1 and TRBJ2-1; D not certain. There are 15 residues in the CDR3. Germline assignment: CDR1 MNHNS and CDR2 SASEGT. The V and J ends lost 2 bases and 3 bases respectively, with 11 bases between them.

This clone has just one count. This rearrangement joins TRBV15 to TRBJ2-7, with 9 positions matching TRBD1. J lost 4 bases, V lost 4 bases, and 11 bases had no gene match. Germline loops: CDR1 LNHNV, CDR2 YYDKDF (reference sequence). The CDR3 has 16 amino acids. The CDR3 is CATSTPAGTGSYEQYF. DNA of the CDR3: TGTGCCACCAGCACTCCTGCCGGGACAGGGAGTTACGAGCAGTACTTC.

This clone was detected only once. This chain joins TRBV30 and TRBJ1-6; D call uncertain. The CDR3 is made up of 16 amino acids. V shed 0 bases and J shed 7 bases, with 16 bases lying between them. Germline-derived CDR1 and CDR2 are GTSNPN and SVGIG (reference sequence). The CDR3 here is CAWSVFPPRANSPLHF. DNA of the CDR3: TGTGCCTGGAGTGTATTTCCCCCCCGGGCCAATTCACCCCTCCACTTT. Based on the CDR3 plus reference TRBV30 and TRBJ1-6, the full variable domain is SQTIHQWPATLVQPVGSPLSLECTVEGTSNPNLYWYRQAAGRGLQLLFYSVGIGQISSEVPQNLSASRPQDRQFILSSKKLLLSDSGFYLCAWSVFPPRANSPLHFGNGTRLTVT.

In this sample, this clone turned up a few times. V usage is TRBV29-1 and J usage is TRBJ2-5; TRBD2 aligns across 9 bases. The CDR3 length is 15 residues. V was pared by 7 bases and J by 0 bases, with 9 bases of the junction left unmatched. Looked up from germline, CDR1 is SQVTM and CDR2 is ANQGSEA. The CDR3 sequence: CSALNLAGYQETQYF. The CDR3, as DNA: TGCAGCGCCCTGAATCTAGCGGGGTACCAAGAGACCCAGTACTTC.

The V gene is TRBV30, the J gene TRBJ1-5, with D hard to call. V was shortened by 2 bases and J by 3 bases, with 5 bases between the two germline ends. The CDR3 runs to 12 residues. From germline, CDR1 is GTSNPN and CDR2 SVGIG (reference sequence). This CDR3 reads CAWSTVNQPQHF. The CDR3 nucleotides read TGTGCCTGGAGTACTGTCAATCAGCCCCAGCATTTT.

The chain recombines TRBV19 with TRBJ2-7; D might be TRBD1 (6 bases). The CDR3 consists of 11 residues. V was clipped by 6 bases and J by 7 bases, with 10 bases between them. Germline V gene lookup returns CDR1 LNHDA and CDR2 SQIVND (reference sequence). The CDR3 reads CASSYREEQYF. CDR3 sequence (DNA): TGTGCCAGTAGCTACAGGGAAGAGCAGTACTTC.

The chain recombines TRBV30 with TRBJ2-5; D ambiguous. Trimming pared 5 bases from V and 1 base from J, leaving 11 bases between. Germline CDR1 is GTSNPN and CDR2 is SVGIG (reference sequence). This CDR3 spans 13 amino acids. CDR3 coding DNA: TGTGCCTGGGGGATAGTTCTCCAAGAGACCCAGTACTTC. Translation: CAWGIVLQETQYF.

V gene TRBV30 combines with J gene TRBJ1-1, with D unclear. With 2 bases removed from V and 4 bases from J, the gap between germline ends came to 5 bases. CDR1 and CDR2 from the germline V gene are GTSNPN and SVGIG (reference sequence). There are 11 residues in the CDR3. The CDR3, as DNA: TGTGCCTGGAGTATGATCACTGAAGCTTTCTTT. As protein: CAWSMITEAFF.

The chain carries TRBV7-9 and TRBJ2-2; 7 bases match TRBD2. Germline V CDR1 and CDR2: SEHNR, FQNEAQ (reference sequence). The V gene end was trimmed by 4 bases and the J gene end by 7 bases; junction bases not matched to a gene: 6. The CDR3 has 14 residues. As DNA, the CDR3 is TGTGCCAGCAGCTATGGACTAGTGATCGGGGAGCTGTTTTTT. It yields the protein CASSYGLVIGELFF. The variable domain in full, with the rest retrieved from reference TRBV7-9 and TRBJ2-2, is DTGVSQNPRHKITKRGQNVTFRCDPISEHNRLYWYRQTLGQGPEFLTYFQNEAQLEKSRLLSDRFSAERPKGSFSTLEIQRTEQGDSAMYLCASSYGLVIGELFFGEGSRLTVL.

The chain employs TRBV27 and TRBJ2-3; D is uncertain. Germline values: CDR1 MNHEY, CDR2 SMNVEV (reference sequence). This CDR3 comprises 15 residues. Between the trimmed V and J ends, which lost 0 bases and 0 bases, there was a span of 7 bases. CDR3 loop: CASSLSASSTDTQYF. The CDR3 coding sequence is TGTGCCAGCAGTTTATCGGCCTCTAGCACAGATACGCAGTATTTT.

This clone was seen a few times. The chain employs TRBV10-3 and TRBJ1-2; TRBD1 is a possible D gene (5 bases). Between the trimmed V and J ends, which lost 0 bases and 2 bases, there was a span of 16 bases. Germline V gene lookup returns CDR1 ENHRY and CDR2 SYGVKD. The CDR3 length is 17 residues. The DNA of the CDR3 is TGTGCCATCAGTGAGTCGATCTCCGGGAGGACAAACTATGGCTACACCTTC. Translation: CAISESISGRTNYGYTF.

V usage is TRBV4-1 and J usage is TRBJ2-5, with a possible D match to TRBD2 (6 bases). The germline V gene encodes CDR1 MGHRA and CDR2 YSYEKL. V lost 3 bases and J lost 0, with 20 bases in between. CDR3 size: 18 residues. The CDR3 nucleotides read TGCGCCAGCAGCCACGGGACTGCCATTAAGGGGTACCAAGAGACCCAGTACTTC. Translation: CASSHGTAIKGYQETQYF.

The rearrangement joins TRBV30 to TRBJ1-5; D perhaps matches TRBD1 (6 bases). V was cut by 1 base and J by 7 bases, with 11 bases left in between. The CDR3 runs to 13 residues. Germline V gene sequence: CDR1 GTSNPN, CDR2 SVGIG (reference sequence). CDR3 DNA sequence: TGTGCCTGGAGTGAAAGAGGGGGGCAGCCCCAGCATTTT. It is translated as CAWSERGGQPQHF.

This clone appeared once. The chain recombines TRBV28 with TRBJ1-2; D ambiguous. The CDR3 is made up of 12 amino acids. From germline, CDR1 is MDHEN and CDR2 SYDVKM. The DNA for the CDR3 is TGTGTAGCAGAAGCCGTCAACTATGGCTACACCTTC. It yields the protein CVAEAVNYGYTF.

The V and J genes are TRBV19 and TRBJ2-5; D might be TRBD1 (6 bases). Trimming took 6 bases from V and 5 from J, leaving 16 bases between them. Germline CDR1 LNHDA, CDR2 SQIVND (reference sequence). The CDR3 is made up of 14 amino acids. The CDR3 DNA sequence: TGTGCCAGTAGCATACAGGGTAACGGGGAGACCCAGTACTTC. Translation: CASSIQGNGETQYF.

This chain connects TRBV6-5 to TRBJ2-7; maybe TRBD2 (5 bases). Between the trimmed V and J ends, which lost 2 bases and 3 bases, there was a span of 11 bases. There are 14 residues in the CDR3. Germline loops: CDR1 MNHEY, CDR2 SVGAGI. The CDR3 sequence is CASSYRGLHYEQYF. The CDR3 DNA reads as TGTGCCAGCAGTTACAGAGGACTCCACTACGAGCAGTACTTC.